Below, one T cell receptor beta chain is given with its context. Assay: immunoSEQ multiplex PCR; the TCRdb copy retains only in-frame clones and omits some. The sample yields 200,000 to 250,000 clones, more than 75% seen once. The sample is drawn from a study of blood T cell repertoires in COVID-19. The wider study: The samples span acute and convalescent COVID-19 from the United States, Italy and Spain. PBMCs, B-cell-depleted T cells, or T cells provided the cDNA or gDNA that made up the material.

V lost 9 bases, J lost 9 bases, and 17 bases lay in between. CDR3 size: 13 residues. Per germline, CDR1 KGHDR and CDR2 SFDVKD. The chain is built from TRBV24-1 and TRBJ2-1; no clear D gene. Sequenced sample: peripheral blood. This clonotype originated in a man older than 75 with acute or convalescent COVID-19. Written as DNA, the CDR3 is TGTGCCACCCGTTCCGTGGGCCCCTCTGAGCAGTTCTTC. This gives the protein CATRSVGPSEQFF.